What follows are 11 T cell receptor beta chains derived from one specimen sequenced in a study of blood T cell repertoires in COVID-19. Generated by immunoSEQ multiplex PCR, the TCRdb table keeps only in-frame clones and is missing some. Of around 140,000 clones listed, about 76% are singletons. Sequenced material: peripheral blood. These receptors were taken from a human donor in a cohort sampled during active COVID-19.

CDR3 in DNA: TGTGCCAGCAGTCGGACAGGGTGGGACACTGAAGCTTTCTTT. As protein: CASSRTGWDTEAFF. The chain couples TRBV6-2 or TRBV6-3 to TRBJ1-1; TRBD1 agrees at 8 bases. Germline V CDR1 and CDR2: MNHEY, SVGEGT. The CDR3 covers 14 residues. The trim removed 5 bases at V and 3 bases at J, leaving 5 bases unmatched.

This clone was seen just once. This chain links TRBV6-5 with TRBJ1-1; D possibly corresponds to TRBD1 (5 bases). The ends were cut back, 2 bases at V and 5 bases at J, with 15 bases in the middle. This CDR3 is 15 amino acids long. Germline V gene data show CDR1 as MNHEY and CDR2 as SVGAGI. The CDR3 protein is CASSYRGRGGTEAFF. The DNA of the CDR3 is TGTGCCAGCAGTTACAGGGGCCGCGGGGGAACTGAAGCTTTCTTT.

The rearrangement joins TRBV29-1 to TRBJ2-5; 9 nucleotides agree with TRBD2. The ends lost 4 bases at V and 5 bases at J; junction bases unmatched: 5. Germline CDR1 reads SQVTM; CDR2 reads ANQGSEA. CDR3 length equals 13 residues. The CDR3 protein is CSVVPSGKETQYF. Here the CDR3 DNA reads TGCAGCGTTGTACCTAGCGGGAAGGAGACCCAGTACTTC.

The CDR3 loop reads CASREGGAYTEAFF. CDR3 nucleotide sequence: TGCGCCAGCAGGGAAGGGGGTGCTTACACTGAAGCTTTCTTT. This chain joins TRBV5-1 and TRBJ1-1; D possibly corresponds to TRBD1 (6 bases). CDR1 and CDR2 from the germline V gene are SGHRS and YFSETQ. The germline V and J ends were trimmed by 5 bases and 3 bases, with 14 bases remaining between them. The CDR3 covers 14 residues.

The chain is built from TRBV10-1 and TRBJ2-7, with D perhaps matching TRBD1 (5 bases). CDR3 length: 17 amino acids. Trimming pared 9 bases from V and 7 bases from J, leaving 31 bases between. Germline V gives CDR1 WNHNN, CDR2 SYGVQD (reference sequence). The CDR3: CARIARKGWRVGSEQYF. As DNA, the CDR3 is TGCGCCAGAATAGCTCGAAAGGGGTGGAGAGTAGGATCGGAGCAGTACTTC.

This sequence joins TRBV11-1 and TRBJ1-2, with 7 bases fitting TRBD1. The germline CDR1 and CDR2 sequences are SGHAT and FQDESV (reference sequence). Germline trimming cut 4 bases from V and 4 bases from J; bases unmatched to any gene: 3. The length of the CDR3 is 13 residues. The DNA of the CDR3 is TGTGCCAGCAGCTCACCAGGGGGCTATGGCTACACCTTC. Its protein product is CASSSPGGYGYTF. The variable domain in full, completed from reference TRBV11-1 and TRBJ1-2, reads EAEVAQSPRYKITEKSQAVAFWCDPISGHATLYWYRQILGQGPELLVQFQDESVVDDSQLPKDRFSAERLKGVDSTLKIQPAELGDSAMYLCASSSPGGYGYTFGSGTRLTVV.

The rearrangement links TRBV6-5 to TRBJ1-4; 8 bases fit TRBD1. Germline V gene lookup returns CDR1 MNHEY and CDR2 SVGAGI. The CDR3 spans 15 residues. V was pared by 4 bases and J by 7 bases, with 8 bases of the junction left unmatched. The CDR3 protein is CASSSGGAGGEKLFF. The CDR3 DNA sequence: TGTGCCAGCAGTTCAGGGGGCGCCGGCGGTGAAAAACTGTTTTTT.

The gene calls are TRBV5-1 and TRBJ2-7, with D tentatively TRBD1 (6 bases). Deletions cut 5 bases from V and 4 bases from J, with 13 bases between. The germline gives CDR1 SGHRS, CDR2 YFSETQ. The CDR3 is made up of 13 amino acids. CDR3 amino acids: CASSIQGRYEQYF. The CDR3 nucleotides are TGCGCCAGCAGTATACAGGGTCGGTACGAGCAGTACTTC.

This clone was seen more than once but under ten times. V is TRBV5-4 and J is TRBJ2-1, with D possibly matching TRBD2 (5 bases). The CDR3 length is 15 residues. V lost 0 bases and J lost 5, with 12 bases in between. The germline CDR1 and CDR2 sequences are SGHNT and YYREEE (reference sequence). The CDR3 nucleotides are TGTGCCAGCAGCTTGGGGTCGGGGTCTGACAATGAGCAGTTCTTC. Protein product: CASSLGSGSDNEQFF. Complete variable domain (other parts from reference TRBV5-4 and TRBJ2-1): ETGVTQSPTHLIKTRGQQVTLRCSSQSGHNTVSWYQQALGQGPQFIFQYYREEENGRGNFPPRFSGLQFPNYSSELNVNALELDDSALYLCASSLGSGSDNEQFFGPGTRLTVL.

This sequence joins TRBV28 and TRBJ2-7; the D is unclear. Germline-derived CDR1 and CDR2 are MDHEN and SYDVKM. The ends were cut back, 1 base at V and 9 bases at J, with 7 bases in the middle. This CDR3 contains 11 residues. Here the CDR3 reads CASSLLRGQYF. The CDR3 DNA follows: TGTGCCAGCAGTTTATTGCGAGGGCAGTACTTC.

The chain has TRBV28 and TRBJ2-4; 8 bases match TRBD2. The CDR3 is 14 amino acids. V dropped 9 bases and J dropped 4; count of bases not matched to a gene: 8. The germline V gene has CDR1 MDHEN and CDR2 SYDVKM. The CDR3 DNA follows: TGTGCCAGTGAAGCGGGAGAACCAAAAAACATTCAGTACTTC. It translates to CASEAGEPKNIQYF.